The clone carrying this T cell receptor (beta chain) was recorded many times. What it binds is not known. The CDR3 consists of 14 residues. Germline values: CDR1 MNHNS, CDR2 SASEGT. Trimming took off 9 bases at V and 3 bases at J, with 14 bases between the two ends. Time point: newly diagnosed GD, antithyroid drugs for less than 3 months. Construction of the TCR library relied on RNA isolated from PBMCs. The source of the patients was an endocrinology department in Xi'an, China. To make TCR beta libraries, researchers used iRepertoire HTBI primers and Arm-PCR of CDR3 regions. One entry per CDR3 protein results from TCRdb running MiXCR on the multiplex PCR reads. The table lists under 300,000 distinct CDR3 sequences, 15% to 20% of them singletons, with around 21% in the top ten. This sample was included in a study of regulatory T cells in long-lasting Graves disease. Study-level results: Persistent cases favored TRBV28, TRBJ1-2 and TRBJ2-5.

The clonotype originates from a female donor with Graves disease. This specimen was peripheral blood mononuclear cells (PBMCs), taken at new diagnosis, from a patient treated with antithyroid drugs. The chain carries TRBV6-1 and TRBJ1-4; a possible D gene is TRBD1 (6 bases). As DNA, the CDR3 is TGTGCCAGTTACACGGGGGCCTCTAATGAAAAACTGTTTTTT. This gives the protein CASYTGASNEKLFF.